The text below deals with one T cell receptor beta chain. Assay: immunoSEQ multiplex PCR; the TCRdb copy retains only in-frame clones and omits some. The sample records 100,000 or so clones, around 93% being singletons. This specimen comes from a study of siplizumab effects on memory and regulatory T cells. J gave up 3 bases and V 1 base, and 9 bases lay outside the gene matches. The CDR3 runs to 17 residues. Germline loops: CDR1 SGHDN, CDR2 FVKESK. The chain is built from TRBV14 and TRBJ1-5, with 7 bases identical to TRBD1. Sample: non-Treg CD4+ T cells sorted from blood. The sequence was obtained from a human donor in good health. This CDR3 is CASSQVHRGQDNQPQHF. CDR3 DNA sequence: TGTGCCAGCAGCCAAGTACACAGGGGACAAGACAATCAGCCCCAGCATTTT.